The present T cell receptor (beta chain) was sequenced within a study of metastatic and nonmetastatic thyroid tumors. Study at large: Malignant and benign thyroid patients had repertoires compared in peripheral blood and tumor or nodule tissue.

All patients reached thyroid surgery having received no treatment beforehand. Findings of the study overall: Reported TCR beta diversity, measured in blood and tumor, was significantly higher for malignant thyroid tumors than for benign nodules.

The CDR3 sequence is 14 residues long. The V gene's germline CDR1 is SNHLY and CDR2 FYNNEI. Trimming took off 3 bases at V and 4 bases at J, with 13 bases between the two ends. Authors' data handling: What underpinned the distant-metastasis classifier for papillary thyroid cancer was the set of CDR3 differences across clinicopathological groups. Using MiXCR, TCRdb reanalyzed the PCR reads. For this entry, the V and J calls and clone size follow TCRdb and not the study's own pipeline. The table lists around 21,000 clones, roughly 20% of them singletons. For this clone: Its specificity is unknown.

Sequencing was done on a sample of tumor tissue. The TCR originated in a male donor with papillary thyroid cancer or a benign thyroid nodule (not recorded which). Some clones in this sample may be carry-over from other donors' samples. The chain employs TRBV2 and TRBJ2-7; possibly TRBD1 or TRBD2 for D (5 bases each). This CDR3 is CASSEGTAKYEQYF. CDR3 coding DNA: TGTGCCAGCAGTGAGGGGACGGCAAAATACGAGCAGTACTTC.